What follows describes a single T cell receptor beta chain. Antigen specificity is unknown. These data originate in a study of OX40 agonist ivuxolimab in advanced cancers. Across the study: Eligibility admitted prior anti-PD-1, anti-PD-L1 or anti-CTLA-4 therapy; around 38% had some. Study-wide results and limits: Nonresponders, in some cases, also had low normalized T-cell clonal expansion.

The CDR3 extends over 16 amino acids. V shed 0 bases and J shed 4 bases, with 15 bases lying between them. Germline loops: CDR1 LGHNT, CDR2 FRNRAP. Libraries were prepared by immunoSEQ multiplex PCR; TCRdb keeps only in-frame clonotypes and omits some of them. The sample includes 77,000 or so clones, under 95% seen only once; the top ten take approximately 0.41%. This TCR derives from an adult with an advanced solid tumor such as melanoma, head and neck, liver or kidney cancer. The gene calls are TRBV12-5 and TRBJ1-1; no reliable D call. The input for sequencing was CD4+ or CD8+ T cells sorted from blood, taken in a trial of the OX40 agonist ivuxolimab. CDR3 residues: CASGLVPQVPATEAFF. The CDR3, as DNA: TGTGCTAGTGGTTTGGTACCGCAAGTCCCTGCCACTGAAGCTTTCTTT.